The 13 T cell receptor beta chains reported below all come from one sample, sequenced in a study of beta chain features in type 1 diabetes. Every bit of the isolated RNA underwent reverse transcription, so sequencing read expressed TCRB transcripts. Profiled with immunoSEQ multiplex PCR; TCRdb holds only in-frame clones, not every one. The sample yields about 660,000 clones, around 15% seen once. Study-wide results and limits: TCRB CDR3s were moderately but significantly shorter in Type 1 diabetes patients in all four CD4+ subsets.

Their recognized antigens are unknown. The sample was naive CD4+ T cells from blood. These receptors were taken from a man between 18 and 35 years old with type 1 diabetes.

CDR3 nucleotide sequence: TGCGCCAGCAGCCCGACTAGCGATCCCGGGGAGCTGTTTTTT. Protein product: CASSPTSDPGELFF. V and J are TRBV5-1 and TRBJ2-2, with 8 bases fitting TRBD2. The junction had 5 bases not matched to a gene; V was cut back by 4 bases and J by 6 bases. From germline, CDR1 is SGHRS and CDR2 YFSETQ. The CDR3 sequence is 14 residues long. The complete variable domain, with remaining parts taken from reference TRBV5-1 and TRBJ2-2, reads KAGVTQTPRYLIKTRGQQVTLSCSPISGHRSVSWYQQTPGQGLQFLFEYFSETQRNKGNFPGRFSGRQFSNSRSEMNVSTLELGDSALYLCASSPTSDPGELFFGEGSRLTVL.

This clone was picked up a small number of times. V usage is TRBV9 and J usage is TRBJ2-1, with 8 bases identical to TRBD2. Germline loops: CDR1 SGDLS, CDR2 YYNGEE. The CDR3 length is 16 residues. After removal of 0 bases from V and 10 bases from J, the junction contained 12 bases not matched to a gene. Here the CDR3 reads CASSVGGKLAGGEQFF. CDR3 nucleotides: TGTGCCAGCAGCGTAGGTGGTAAGCTAGCGGGCGGCGAGCAGTTCTTC.

This clone was counted a few times. The V gene is TRBV4-1, the J gene TRBJ1-1, with D perhaps matching TRBD1 (6 bases). Germline V gives CDR1 MGHRA, CDR2 YSYEKL. The CDR3 extends over 16 amino acids. V lost 0 bases, J lost 4 bases, and 15 bases lay in between. CDR3: CASSQDRRGGSTEAFF. The CDR3 nucleotides read TGCGCCAGCAGCCAAGATCGAAGGGGGGGATCCACTGAAGCTTTCTTT.

This clone was recorded a few times. V gene TRBV7-2 combines with J gene TRBJ2-3; 8 nucleotides align to TRBD2. Germline V gene data show CDR1 as SGHTA and CDR2 as FQGNSA. The CDR3 spans 15 residues. With 2 bases clipped from V and 1 base from J, the junction kept 2 bases outside the gene matches. CDR3: CASSLMRGGTDTQYF. The CDR3 nucleotides are TGTGCCAGCAGCTTAATGCGGGGGGGCACAGATACGCAGTATTTT.

The V and J genes are TRBV2 and TRBJ1-2; D is perhaps TRBD1 (6 bases). Deletions cut 8 bases from V and 4 bases from J, with 14 bases between. Germline V lookup: CDR1 SNHLY, CDR2 FYNNEI. The length of the CDR3 is 13 residues. DNA for the CDR3: TGTGCCAGCGAGAGGACAGCGTCCTATGGCTACACCTTC. Residues: CASERTASYGYTF.

This clone showed up just a few times. J is TRBJ1-1 and V is TRBV2; D might be TRBD1 (6 bases). Germline lookup yields CDR1 SNHLY and CDR2 FYNNEI. The CDR3 contains 15 residues. Trimming stripped 6 bases from V and 0 bases from J, with 14 bases between. CDR3 loop: CASRVNRAMNTEAFF. For the CDR3, the DNA is TGTGCCAGCAGGGTGAACAGGGCCATGAACACTGAAGCTTTCTTT.

The rearrangement links TRBV30 to TRBJ2-7; possibly TRBD2 for D (7 bases). Germline values: CDR1 GTSNPN, CDR2 SVGIG (reference sequence). The CDR3 spans 13 residues. Trimming removed 0 bases at V and 5 bases at J, with 11 bases between. CDR3 DNA sequence: TGTGCCTGGAGTGTTGCGCGGGGGCACGAGCAGTACTTC. Its protein is CAWSVARGHEQYF.

This clone was observed a handful of times. V and J are TRBV29-1 and TRBJ1-1; 9 bases map to TRBD1. From germline, CDR1 is SQVTM and CDR2 ANQGSEA. Losses at the gene ends were 2 bases for V and 11 bases for J; bases not matched to a gene: 9. The CDR3 spans 13 residues. The CDR3 here is CSVEKGTGIGAFF. CDR3 sequence (DNA): TGCAGCGTTGAAAAGGGGACAGGGATTGGGGCTTTCTTT.

The rearrangement joins TRBV30 to TRBJ2-5; D possibly corresponds to TRBD2 (5 bases). Germline V gene sequence: CDR1 GTSNPN, CDR2 SVGIG (reference sequence). CDR3 size: 12 residues. V lost 5 bases to trimming and J lost 7 bases, with 14 bases between them. The chain's CDR3 is CAWADSGGTQYF. The CDR3, as DNA: TGTGCCTGGGCGGACTCAGGCGGGACCCAGTACTTC.

This clone was detected only a few times. CDR3 nucleotide sequence: TGCAGCGTTGCCCAGAGGAGCTCCTACGAGCAGTACTTC. Translated, it gives CSVAQRSSYEQYF. The chain is built from TRBV29-1 and TRBJ2-7; D gene ambiguous. CDR1 is SQVTM, CDR2 ANQGSEA, per germline. The germline V and J ends were trimmed by 4 bases and 0 bases, with 10 bases remaining between them. The CDR3 length is 13 residues.

The DNA of the CDR3 is TGTGCCAGCGGCCGAGGACCGAAAAAAAATCAGCCCCAGCATTTT. Protein sequence: CASGRGPKKNQPQHF. The chain joins TRBV6-5 to TRBJ1-5, with D hard to call. The V gene lost 8 bases and the J gene lost 4 bases, with 18 bases spanning the gap. The CDR3 has 15 residues. CDR1 and CDR2 from the germline V gene are MNHEY and SVGAGI.

This clone was picked up a small number of times. The rearrangement links TRBV7-3 to TRBJ1-5; TRBD1 is a possible D gene (5 bases). Trimming pared 2 bases from V and 6 bases from J, leaving 20 bases between. The CDR3 runs to 17 residues. Germline V gene data show CDR1 as SGHTA and CDR2 as FQGTGA. The chain's CDR3 is CASSLVPRQWWAQPQHF. CDR3 nucleotides: TGTGCCAGCAGCTTAGTCCCTAGACAGTGGTGGGCTCAGCCCCAGCATTTT.

This clone was picked up a small number of times. The chain joins TRBV7-2 to TRBJ2-7; TRBD1 matches 7 bases. Germline CDR1 is SGHTA and CDR2 is FQGNSA. CDR3 length: 13 residues. The ends lost 5 bases at V and 6 bases at J; junction bases unmatched: 7. The CDR3 nucleotides read TGTGCCAGCAGCACAGACTCAGGGGGCGAGCAGTACTTC. This encodes CASSTDSGGEQYF. Looking up the rest from reference TRBV7-2 and TRBJ2-7 gives the full variable domain: GAGVSQSPSNKVTEKGKDVELRCDPISGHTALYWYRQSLGQGLEFLIYFQGNSAPDKSGLPSDRFSAERTGGSVSTLTIQRTQQEDSAVYLCASSTDSGGEQYFGPGTRLTVT.